This paragraph covers one TCR beta chain sequence. Its antigen is unidentified. The data derive from a study of identical twins' blood T cells. Study results and limitations: Twins reportedly had markedly more similar V usage than unrelated donors, even among out-of-frame TCRbeta clonotypes.

Per the study methods: Clonotypes per individual ranged from about 95,000 to nearly 550,000. TCRdb reanalysed the 5' RACE reads using MiXCR and keeps one entry per CDR3 protein. The V and J calls follow TCRdb's processing rather than the paper's. Among fewer than 450,000 distinct CDR3 sequences listed, about 28% were seen once. The length of the CDR3 is 14 residues. Germline V lookup: CDR1 SGHTA, CDR2 FQGTGA. The V and J ends lost 2 bases and 0 bases respectively, with 6 bases between them. The sequence was obtained from a woman between 18 and 55 years old in good health. The chain is built from TRBV7-3 and TRBJ2-3, with D perhaps TRBD2 (6 bases). Sequencing was carried out using PBMCs. This CDR3 reads CASSLGTSTDTQYF. In DNA, the CDR3 is TGTGCCAGCAGCTTAGGGACTAGCACAGATACGCAGTATTTT. Combining the CDR3 with reference TRBV7-3 and TRBJ2-3 gives the whole variable domain GAGVSQTPSNKVTEKGKYVELRCDPISGHTALYWYRQSLGQGPEFLIYFQGTGAADDSGLPNDRFFAVRPEGSVSTLKIQRTERGDSAVYLCASSLGTSTDTQYFGPGTRLTVL.